This is a list of T cell receptor beta chains from one sample in a study of blood T cell repertoires in COVID-19. Using immunoSEQ multiplex PCR, the repertoire was profiled, and TCRdb retains in-frame clones only, with some absent. Among about 49,000 clones listed, around 78% were seen once. The sample consisted of peripheral blood. Every receptor here comes from a human donor in a cohort sampled during active COVID-19. Each CDR3 is given with its conserved first and last residue. Fields, in order: V gene, J gene, D gene, CDR3 protein. D genes are given only for firm matches.

TRBV5-4,TRBJ1-1,TRBD1,CASSPGQLPNTEAFF
TRBV5-1,TRBJ2-5,NA,CASSLEGRGSYQETQYF
TRBV24-1,TRBJ1-5,TRBD1,CATSDMGQNQPQHF
TRBV18,TRBJ2-7,TRBD1,CASSPGQDSKQYF
TRBV6-2/TRBV6-3,TRBJ1-5,TRBD1,CASSHQQGGGDQPQHF
TRBV7-2,TRBJ1-2,NA,CASSSLLKQDF
TRBV25-1,TRBJ1-6,NA,CASSERPGDSPLHF
TRBV10-1,TRBJ1-4,NA,CASSESAGLLFF
TRBV6-5,TRBJ1-6,NA,CASRPGMYNSPLHF
TRBV29-1,TRBJ1-1,NA,CSVADRSNTEAFF
TRBV11-2,TRBJ2-7,NA,CASSLRLEQYF
TRBV27,TRBJ1-1,NA,CASKLDGGLMAEAFF
TRBV6-5,TRBJ1-4,TRBD1,CAVRQGIEKLFF
TRBV5-1,TRBJ2-7,NA,CASSFGSSYEQYF
TRBV11-1,TRBJ2-5,TRBD2,CASSTGTSVGTQYF
TRBV4-2,TRBJ1-2,NA,CASSQDLRAYGYTF
TRBV4-1,TRBJ2-7,NA,CASSQDREYEQYF
TRBV27,TRBJ2-7,NA,CASSTRSPIYEQYF
TRBV6-2/TRBV6-3,TRBJ2-7,NA,CASSTGYEQYF
TRBV4-3,TRBJ2-1,NA,CASSPLGSYNEQFF
TRBV24-1,TRBJ2-7,TRBD2,CATSDSSPKGGLEQYF
TRBV7-8,TRBJ2-7,NA,CASSLNPAYEQYF
TRBV4-3,TRBJ2-7,TRBD2,CASSQGGAGNTYEQYF
TRBV7-6,TRBJ2-3,NA,CASSLGRGTDTQYF
TRBV7-2,TRBJ1-2,TRBD1,CASSFFTTRTGGGGYTF
TRBV5-6,TRBJ1-6,NA,CASSEIVPSYNSPLHF
TRBV30,TRBJ1-5,NA,CAWSVRGGGNQPQHF
TRBV4-2,TRBJ2-5,TRBD2,CASSPSGAGEETQYF
TRBV11-2,TRBJ2-1,TRBD1,CASRMTGAGNEQFF
TRBV4-2,TRBJ1-5,TRBD1,CASSHLGTENQPQHF
TRBV18,TRBJ2-7,NA,CASSYRDEQYF
TRBV2,TRBJ1-4,NA,CASNLPGTRGEKLFF
TRBV9,TRBJ2-2,NA,CASSVTDDTGELFF
TRBV19,TRBJ2-7,NA,CASSGWAPYEQYF
TRBV6-5,TRBJ1-1,NA,CASTGAQVKSTEAFF
TRBV5-1,TRBJ1-5,TRBD1,CASSLHPTDRGRNQPQHF
TRBV28,TRBJ1-2,NA,CASSLSRGGYGYTF
TRBV2,TRBJ2-7,TRBD1,CASSVGPGQGSYEQYF
TRBV3-1/TRBV3-2,TRBJ1-4,NA,CASSQGGKLFF
TRBV2,TRBJ1-6,TRBD1,CASRVPGQDSPLHF
TRBV18,TRBJ1-1,NA,CASSSDRLGTEAFF
TRBV12-3/TRBV12-4,TRBJ2-1,NA,CASTGGAIEQFF
TRBV3-1/TRBV3-2,TRBJ2-7,TRBD1,CASSPRDRGNYEQYF
TRBV7-2,TRBJ2-5,NA,CASSLGGGDAGTQYF
TRBV18,TRBJ1-1,NA,CASSPNARQRRTWGTEAFF
TRBV27,TRBJ1-5,TRBD1,CASSSDRGRQPQHF
TRBV24-1,TRBJ2-6,NA,CATSRGEAGANVLTF
TRBV20-1,TRBJ1-5,NA,CSASAGSYSNQPQHF
TRBV7-9,TRBJ2-5,NA,CASSPKTEEETQYF
TRBV28,TRBJ2-7,TRBD1,CASSLGTARNEQYF
TRBV30,TRBJ1-1,TRBD1,CAWSLPDRGSTEAFF
TRBV4-3,TRBJ2-1,NA,CASSQGGGGEQFF
TRBV5-1,TRBJ1-1,TRBD1,CASSVGQSNTEAFF
TRBV30,TRBJ1-2,NA,CAWSVRGGIGYTF
TRBV7-8,TRBJ1-2,NA,CASSLERGQIRTYTF